This T cell receptor (beta chain) was captured by sequencing in a study of memory CD4+ T cells and cytomegalovirus serostatus. Study as a whole: This sample comes from healthy Belgian adults, about nine CMV seropositive, approximately 23 seronegative. General observations from the study: Median bootstrapped AUC for CMV status was approximately 0.96 originally, around 0.91 US-trained.

Comments on this clone: What it binds is unknown.

This CDR3 has 15 residues. V shed 6 bases and J 4 bases; nucleotides not matched to a gene: 8. Germline CDR1 and CDR2: SNHLY and FYNNEI. The repertoire was sequenced with immunoSEQ multiplex PCR; TCRdb's copy has only in-frame clones and lacks some. The sample contains about 40,000 clones, around 78% of which appear only once. The sort gate was single viable CD3+CD4+CD8-CD45RO+ cells for memory CD4+ T cells. Donors' CMV status reflects serum IgG against pp150, pp28, p38, p52. Sequenced material: memory CD4+ T cells from blood. This receptor was identified in an adult in good health and CMV-seronegative. The V call is TRBV2, the J call TRBJ2-2; 7 bases agree with TRBD1. The CDR3 loop reads CASSPRAGGTGELFF. The CDR3 bases are TGTGCCAGCAGCCCCCGGGCAGGGGGCACCGGGGAGCTGTTTTTT. Using reference TRBV2 and TRBJ2-2 for the parts outside the CDR3, the full variable domain is EPEVTQTPSHQVTQMGQEVILRCVPISNHLYFYWYRQILGQKVEFLVSFYNNEISEKSEIFDDQFSVERPDGSNFTLKIRSTKLEDSAMYFCASSPRAGGTGELFFGEGSRLTVL.